This TCR beta chain was found in a study of blood T cell repertoires in COVID-19. Looking at the study overall: Acute-phase and convalescent COVID-19 samples originated in the United States, Italy and Spain. Sample material is recorded as cDNA or gDNA derived from T cells, B-cell-depleted T cells, or PBMCs.

Original methodology: Reference gene primer amplification gave nucleated cell count estimates. The repertoire was sequenced with immunoSEQ multiplex PCR; TCRdb's copy has only in-frame clones and lacks some. That table gives V, J and clone size, and the DNA gave D and trimming. The sample consists of roughly 230,000 clones, approximately 84% of them appearing once. The CDR3 is 13 residues long. Per germline, CDR1 SGHTA and CDR2 FQGTGA. V was clipped by 5 bases and J by 7 bases, with 13 bases between them. The V call is TRBV7-3, the J call TRBJ2-3, with D possibly being TRBD1 (6 bases). This receptor was taken from a man over 45 with active or convalescent COVID-19. The sequenced sample was peripheral blood. The CDR3 loop reads CASSQGTLNTQYF. In DNA form, the CDR3 reads TGTGCCAGCAGCCAAGGGACACTCAATACGCAGTATTTT.